The sequence of this TCR beta chain was determined in a study of blood T cell repertoires in COVID-19. The wider study: PBMCs, B-cell-depleted T cells, or T cells provided the cDNA or gDNA that made up the material.

Authors' processing steps: By means of reference gene primer amplification, nucleated cell counts were estimated. The table came from immunoSEQ multiplex PCR; TCRdb's copy has only in-frame clones and leaves some out. V and J calls and clone size come straight from that table; D and trimming were deduced from the DNA. Of around 270,000 clones in the sample, more than 85% were seen once. The CDR3 spans 16 residues. With 4 bases removed from V and 4 bases from J, the gap between germline ends came to 16 bases. Per the germline V gene, CDR1 is MNHEY and CDR2 is SMNVEV (reference sequence). Sequenced input: peripheral blood. This chain uses TRBV27 with TRBJ2-2; D unresolved. The TCR sequence derives from a woman in her sixties with COVID-19, enrolled during active disease. CDR3 loop: CASSSPIRLITGELFF. CDR3 nucleotide sequence: TGTGCCAGCAGTTCCCCCATTCGCCTAATCACCGGGGAGCTGTTTTTT.